The 6 T cell receptor beta chains in this list originate from one sample, sequenced in a study of blood T cell repertoires in COVID-19. The table came from immunoSEQ multiplex PCR; TCRdb's copy has only in-frame clones and leaves some out. This sample has about 240,000 clones; 70% to 90% occur once, and the top ten carry less than 8%. Input material: peripheral blood. The receptors were sampled from a man aged 60-69 years with acute or convalescent COVID-19.

The chain combines TRBV12-3 or TRBV12-4 with TRBJ1-5, with D unclear. The CDR3 runs to 13 residues. Between the trimmed V and J ends, which lost 2 bases and 5 bases, there was a span of 7 bases. The CDR3 region has the DNA TGTGCCAGCAGTTTAAAGGCGGATCAGCCCCAGCATTTT. Translation gives CASSLKADQPQHF.

The V call is TRBV5-1, the J call TRBJ1-5; 11 bases are a match to TRBD1. V lost 3 bases to trimming and J lost 2 bases; unmatched junction nucleotides: 13. The germline gives CDR1 SGHRS, CDR2 YFSETQ. This CDR3 has 19 residues. The CDR3 coding sequence is TGCGCCAGCAGCTCGACCACCGGACAGGGGGCGCGAGGCAATCAGCCCCAGCATTTT. Its protein product is CASSSTTGQGARGNQPQHF.

The chain uses TRBV12-5 and TRBJ2-3; 9 bases align to TRBD2. CDR1 and CDR2 from the germline V gene are LGHNT and FRNRAP. The junction had 3 bases not matched to a gene; V was cut back by 1 base and J by 1 base. The length of the CDR3 is 16 residues. The CDR3: CASGLGASGGTDTQYF. CDR3 bases: TGTGCTAGTGGTTTGGGGGCTAGCGGGGGCACAGATACGCAGTATTTT.

The chain uses TRBV14 and TRBJ2-5; tentative D call: TRBD1 (7 bases). V was trimmed by 0 bases and J by 2 bases, leaving 10 bases between them. The CDR3 extends over 15 amino acids. The germline V gene encodes CDR1 SGHDN and CDR2 FVKESK. DNA of the CDR3: TGTGCCAGCAGCCAAGAGGCAGGGGGGCAAGAGACCCAGTACTTC. The encoded protein is CASSQEAGGQETQYF.

The chain employs TRBV27 and TRBJ2-3; TRBD2 matches at 8 bases. CDR3 length equals 16 residues. Germline V gives CDR1 MNHEY, CDR2 SMNVEV (reference sequence). V lost 10 bases and J lost 2; bases outside the gene matches: 14. CDR3 nucleotides: TGTGCCACCAGGGAGAGGACTAGCAAAATCACAGATACGCAGTATTTT. Protein sequence: CATRERTSKITDTQYF.

V is TRBV11-3 and J is TRBJ2-7; D is uncertain. V lost 0 bases and J 6 bases, leaving 3 bases between the germline ends. Looked up from germline, CDR1 is SGHNT and CDR2 is YENEEA. CDR3 length: 11 amino acids. DNA of the CDR3: TGTGCCAGCAGCTTAGATCTCGAGCAGTACTTC. This sequence encodes CASSLDLEQYF.